The 12 T cell receptor beta chains reported below all come from one sample, sequenced in a study of CD8+ T cells in alopecia areata. Sequencing relied on a cDNA template that was reverse transcribed from extracted RNA. Profiling relied on immunoSEQ multiplex PCR, and the TCRdb table lists in-frame clones only, not all of them. Of about 110,000 clones in the sample, approximately 61% are singletons; the top ten hold roughly 25%. The sample was NKG2D-low CD8+ T cells sorted from blood. The receptor source for this set is a human donor with alopecia areata.

The chain employs TRBV5-6 and TRBJ1-2, with 7 bases identical to TRBD1. CDR1 is SGHDT and CDR2 is YYEEEE in the germline V gene. The length of the CDR3 is 15 residues. With 3 bases clipped from V and 8 bases from J, the junction kept 13 bases outside the gene matches. CDR3: CASSWGQLPPSGYTF. The CDR3 coding sequence is TGTGCCAGCAGCTGGGGACAGCTGCCACCCTCCGGCTACACCTTC.

The chain couples TRBV29-1 to TRBJ1-2, with TRBD1 identical over 8 bases. Germline V gene sequence: CDR1 SQVTM, CDR2 ANQGSEA. Trimming cost V 4 bases and J 8 bases; bases outside gene matches: 6. This CDR3 comprises 12 residues. DNA of the CDR3: TGCAGCGTTGTAGGGACAGGATCAGGCTACACCTTC. Its translation is CSVVGTGSGYTF.

This clone was detected only a few times. This sequence joins TRBV28 and TRBJ2-7, with TRBD1 as a possible D gene (6 bases). The V gene lost 3 bases and the J gene lost 2 bases, with 14 bases spanning the gap. The CDR3 runs 15 residues. Germline loops: CDR1 MDHEN, CDR2 SYDVKM. Written as DNA, the CDR3 is TGTGCCAGCAGTTTGTCAGGGGCAAATGCCTACGAGCAGTACTTC. Protein: CASSLSGANAYEQYF.

The chain has TRBV7-9 and TRBJ2-7; 11 bases are a match to TRBD2. CDR1 SEHNR and CDR2 FQNEAQ come from the germline V gene (reference sequence). With 4 bases clipped from V and 3 bases from J, the junction kept 2 bases outside the gene matches. The CDR3 totals 14 residues. The CDR3 DNA reads TGTGCCAGCAGCTCCGGGACTAGCGGCTACGAGCAGTACTTC. Protein product: CASSSGTSGYEQYF. Looking up the rest from reference TRBV7-9 and TRBJ2-7 gives the full variable domain: DTGVSQNPRHKITKRGQNVTFRCDPISEHNRLYWYRQTLGQGPEFLTYFQNEAQLEKSRLLSDRFSAERPKGSFSTLEIQRTEQGDSAMYLCASSSGTSGYEQYFGPGTRLTVT.

The chain joins TRBV7-9 to TRBJ1-1, with 7 bases matching TRBD1. This CDR3 is built from 13 residues. The V and J ends lost 5 bases and 6 bases, in that order; junction bases with no gene match: 6. CDR1 SEHNR and CDR2 FQNEAQ come from the germline V gene (reference sequence). The CDR3 spells CASSPRGQAEAFF. CDR3 bases: TGTGCCAGCAGCCCTAGGGGGCAGGCTGAAGCTTTCTTT. The full variable domain, completed using reference TRBV7-9 and TRBJ1-1, is DTGVSQNPRHKITKRGQNVTFRCDPISEHNRLYWYRQTLGQGPEFLTYFQNEAQLEKSRLLSDRFSAERPKGSFSTLEIQRTEQGDSAMYLCASSPRGQAEAFFGQGTRLTVV.

This clone appeared a few times. The chain joins TRBV29-1 to TRBJ2-1; 14 bases match TRBD2. This CDR3 spans 16 amino acids. Germline CDR1 reads SQVTM; CDR2 reads ANQGSEA. Trimming removed 4 bases from V and 2 bases from J; junction bases left unmatched: 4. The CDR3: CSVGGLAGVTYNEQFF. The CDR3 nucleotides read TGCAGCGTTGGGGGACTAGCGGGAGTAACCTACAATGAGCAGTTCTTC.

In nucleotides, the CDR3 is TGTGCCAGCAGTGGACTAGCGGGGGCCTTGGAGACCCAGTACTTC. It codes for CASSGLAGALETQYF. The chain carries TRBV6-5 and TRBJ2-5; 13 bases line up with TRBD2. The CDR3 has 15 amino acids. Losses at the gene ends were 5 bases for V and 5 bases for J; bases not matched to a gene: 5. Germline-derived CDR1 and CDR2 are MNHEY and SVGAGI.

The chain combines TRBV5-1 with TRBJ2-2; 9 bases match TRBD1. The CDR3 has 17 amino acids. Trimming cost V 0 bases and J 6 bases; bases outside gene matches: 9. CDR1 SGHRS and CDR2 YFSETQ come from the germline V gene. The CDR3 loop is CASSLATGTGSSGELFF. The CDR3, as DNA: TGCGCCAGCAGCTTGGCGACAGGGACAGGGTCTTCCGGGGAGCTGTTTTTT. Full variable domain (missing parts from reference TRBV5-1 and TRBJ2-2): KAGVTQTPRYLIKTRGQQVTLSCSPISGHRSVSWYQQTPGQGLQFLFEYFSETQRNKGNFPGRFSGRQFSNSRSEMNVSTLELGDSALYLCASSLATGTGSSGELFFGEGSRLTVL.

This rearrangement joins TRBV29-1 to TRBJ2-3; 7 bases fit TRBD1. V dropped 7 bases and J dropped 3; count of bases not matched to a gene: 10. This CDR3 has 14 amino acids. CDR1 is SQVTM and CDR2 is ANQGSEA in the germline V gene. CDR3 protein: CSAEPTGFTDTQYF. As DNA, the CDR3 is TGCAGCGCTGAGCCGACAGGGTTTACAGATACGCAGTATTTT.

V gene TRBV9 combines with J gene TRBJ1-2; D gene uncertain. Germline V CDR1 and CDR2: SGDLS, YYNGEE. CDR3 length: 11 residues. V gave up 5 bases and J gave up 4 bases, with 6 bases separating them. The CDR3 loop reads CASSDSYGYTF. CDR3 coding DNA: TGTGCCAGCAGTGATAGCTATGGCTACACCTTC.

The V call is TRBV25-1, the J call TRBJ2-3, with TRBD1 as a possible D gene (7 bases). Deletions cut 4 bases from V and 5 bases from J, with 16 bases between. Germline CDR1 MGHDK, CDR2 SYGVNS. This CDR3 has 15 residues. This chain's CDR3 is CASSATGVGGDTQYF. The DNA for the CDR3 is TGTGCCAGCAGTGCAACAGGGGTGGGGGGAGATACGCAGTATTTT.

Comment on this clone: The junction does not match germline at one end; this may be a read error. The V call is TRBV29-1, the J call TRBJ1-2; 7 nucleotides line up with TRBD1. Germline V lookup: CDR1 SQVTM, CDR2 ANQGSEA. The CDR3 spans 12 residues. CDR3 region: CSVEGQDYGYTF. CDR3 in DNA: TGCAGCGTGGAAGGACAGGACTATGGCTACACCTTC. The full variable domain, completed using reference TRBV29-1 and TRBJ1-2, is SAVISQKPSRDICQRGTSLTIQCQVDSQVTMMFWYRQQPGQSLTLIATANQGSEATYESGFVIDKFPISRPNLTFSTLTVSNMSPEDSSIYLCSVEGQDYGYTFGSGTRLTVV.